What follows are 21 T cell receptor beta chains derived from one specimen sequenced in a study of chemoradiotherapy in HPV16-positive cancers. Only in-frame clones appear in the TCRdb table, and some are missing; sequencing was by immunoSEQ multiplex PCR. The data hold about 15,000 clones, with 65% to 85% observed a single time. Collection took place from a patient who underwent chemoradiotherapy. The receptors derive from a human donor with HPV-associated anogenital cancer.

Only a few counts were recorded for this clone. V is TRBV18 and J is TRBJ2-3; perhaps D is TRBD1 or TRBD2 (5 bases each). Trimming removed 0 bases at V and 2 bases at J, with 18 bases between. This CDR3 spans 18 amino acids. Per the germline V gene, CDR1 is KGHSH and CDR2 is LQKENI. CDR3 nucleotide sequence: TGTGCCAGCTCACCACCATCTGGGGGAGTTGCCTCCACAGATACGCAGTATTTT. This codes for CASSPPSGGVASTDTQYF. The whole variable domain, filled in from reference TRBV18 and TRBJ2-3, reads NAGVMQNPRHLVRRRGQEARLRCSPMKGHSHVYWYRQLPEEGLKFMVYLQKENIIDESGMPKERFSAEFPKEGPSILRIQQVVRGDSAAYFCASSPPSGGVASTDTQYFGPGTRLTVL.

This clone was detected once. In DNA form, the CDR3 reads TGTGCCAGCAGCAAAAGGACGGGACTAGCGGGACAGAGCTCCTACAATGAGCAGTTCTTC. Translation: CASSKRTGLAGQSSYNEQFF. The rearrangement uses TRBV11-3 and TRBJ2-1; TRBD2 matches at 13 bases. Per the germline V gene, CDR1 is SGHNT and CDR2 is YENEEA. Germline trimming cut 5 bases from V and 0 bases from J; bases unmatched to any gene: 13. This CDR3 spans 20 amino acids. The full variable domain, in which reference TRBV11-3 and TRBJ2-1 provide the parts outside the CDR3, is EAGVVQSPRYKIIEKKQPVAFWCNPISGHNTLYWYLQNLGQGPELLIRYENEEAVDDSQLPKDRFSAERLKGVDSTLKIQPAELGDSAVYLCASSKRTGLAGQSSYNEQFFGPGTRLTVL.

The chain is built from TRBV28 and TRBJ2-1; unclear D gene. The CDR3 extends over 11 amino acids. In germline, CDR1 is MDHEN, CDR2 SYDVKM. Trimming pared 8 bases from V and 5 bases from J, leaving 7 bases between. CDR3 amino acids: CASLLHNEQFF. The CDR3 region has the DNA TGTGCCAGCCTCCTCCACAATGAGCAGTTCTTC. The full variable domain, its missing parts supplied by reference TRBV28 and TRBJ2-1, is DVKVTQSSRYLVKRTGEKVFLECVQDMDHENMFWYRQDPGLGLRLIYFSYDVKMKEKGDIPEGYSVSREKKERFSLILESASTNQTSMYLCASLLHNEQFFGPGTRLTVL.

This clone has only one observation. The chain is built from TRBV27 and TRBJ2-1; D is unclear. This CDR3 region has 16 residues. The germline V gene encodes CDR1 MNHEY and CDR2 SMNVEV (reference sequence). V was cut by 4 bases and J by 5 bases, with 18 bases left in between. The CDR3 bases are TGTGCCAGCAGTTCCCTCGGGCTTCCCGGACACAATGAGCAGTTCTTC. Its translation is CASSSLGLPGHNEQFF.

The table lists this clone with a few counts. V is TRBV10-2 and J is TRBJ1-5, with a possible D match to TRBD1 (6 bases). CDR3 length equals 13 residues. CDR1 is WSHSY, CDR2 SAAADI, per germline. The V gene lost 8 bases and the J gene lost 5 bases, with 13 bases spanning the gap. Here the CDR3 reads CASATGSDQPQHF. Here the CDR3 DNA reads TGCGCCAGCGCTACAGGGTCCGATCAGCCCCAGCATTTT.

This chain joins TRBV6-5 and TRBJ2-5; weak D call: TRBD1 (6 bases). V lost 7 bases and J lost 4, with 19 bases in between. Germline CDR1 reads MNHEY; CDR2 reads SVGAGI. The CDR3 has 15 amino acids. CDR3 sequence reads: CASTSGYRERETQYF. CDR3 DNA sequence: TGTGCCAGCACCTCCGGTTACAGGGAGCGAGAGACCCAGTACTTC.

The V and J genes are TRBV5-1 and TRBJ2-1; D unclear. The CDR3 has 14 amino acids. Per germline, CDR1 SGHRS and CDR2 YFSETQ. The V and J ends lost 4 bases and 5 bases respectively, with 13 bases between them. DNA of the CDR3: TGCGCCAGCAGCCCGTGGACCAACAACAATGAGCAGTTCTTC. This codes for CASSPWTNNNEQFF.

The sample holds a few counts of this clone. The J gene is TRBJ1-1, the V gene TRBV5-6; a possible D gene is TRBD1 (5 bases). Trimming left V 3 bases short and J 1 base short, with 19 bases between. The germline V gene encodes CDR1 SGHDT and CDR2 YYEEEE. This CDR3 comprises 17 residues. The CDR3 here is CASSWSGALHRNTEAFF. The CDR3 region has the DNA TGTGCCAGCAGCTGGAGCGGGGCCCTTCATAGGAACACTGAAGCTTTCTTT.

The chain links TRBV30 to TRBJ2-1; 7 positions agree with TRBD2. CDR1 and CDR2 (germline): GTSNPN, SVGIG (reference sequence). CDR3 size: 14 residues. V dropped 8 bases and J dropped 2; count of bases not matched to a gene: 9. CDR3 loop: CASSTSPPYNEQFF. The CDR3 DNA reads as TGTGCCAGTTCGACTAGCCCCCCCTACAATGAGCAGTTCTTC.

This clone was observed a few times. The chain joins TRBV6-1 to TRBJ2-2; D may be TRBD1 (6 bases). The CDR3 loop spans 15 amino acids. Trimming took off 4 bases at V and 5 bases at J, with 14 bases between the two ends. Germline assignment: CDR1 MNHNS and CDR2 SASEGT. CDR3 protein: CASSARDIPTGELFF. The CDR3 DNA is TGTGCCAGCAGTGCGAGGGACATCCCAACCGGGGAGCTGTTTTTT.

The V and J genes are TRBV7-3 and TRBJ2-1, with TRBD1 as a possible D gene (6 bases). The CDR3 extends over 14 amino acids. Germline-derived CDR1 and CDR2 are SGHTA and FQGTGA. V was pared by 6 bases and J by 5 bases, with 14 bases between. The CDR3 spells CASSPGEHNNEQFF. The CDR3 DNA sequence: TGTGCCAGCAGTCCAGGGGAGCACAACAATGAGCAGTTCTTC.

The rearrangement links TRBV5-5 to TRBJ2-1; D is unresolved. The germline gives CDR1 SGHKS, CDR2 YYEKEE (reference sequence). The CDR3 contains 14 residues. Trimming took 0 bases from V and 0 from J, leaving 4 bases between them. This CDR3 is CASSLASSYNEQFF. The CDR3 DNA sequence: TGTGCCAGCAGCTTGGCAAGCTCCTACAATGAGCAGTTCTTC.

The chain has TRBV5-5 and TRBJ2-1; 8 positions agree with TRBD1. The CDR3 has 16 residues. Germline loops: CDR1 SGHKS, CDR2 YYEKEE (reference sequence). Trimming took 4 bases from V and 2 from J; bases not matched to a gene: 8. As DNA, the CDR3 is TGTGCCAGCAGCCGTACCGGGACAGGAACCTACAATGAGCAGTTCTTC. Protein sequence: CASSRTGTGTYNEQFF.

The chain recombines TRBV7-8 with TRBJ2-7; D remains ambiguous. The CDR3 is 14 amino acids. Germline assignment: CDR1 SGHVS and CDR2 FQNEAQ. Trimming took off 1 base at V and 0 bases at J, with 7 bases between the two ends. CDR3 nucleotide sequence: TGTGCCAGCAGCTTAGACCGGAGCTCCTACGAGCAGTACTTC. It codes for CASSLDRSSYEQYF.

The chain recombines TRBV2 with TRBJ2-1; the match to TRBD2 covers 9 bases. The CDR3 has 15 residues. Germline CDR1 SNHLY, CDR2 FYNNEI. Germline trimming cut 2 bases from V and 3 bases from J; bases unmatched to any gene: 2. DNA for the CDR3: TGTGCCAGCAGTGAACAAGCGGGAGGCTACAATGAGCAGTTCTTC. Amino acids: CASSEQAGGYNEQFF.

This clone was recorded a few times. This specimen includes other DNA sequences encoding the same CDR3. J is TRBJ2-1 and V is TRBV4-1; tentative D call: TRBD2 (5 bases). The CDR3 length is 12 residues. Trimming left V 0 bases short and J 9 bases short, with 6 bases between. Per the germline V gene, CDR1 is MGHRA and CDR2 is YSYEKL. DNA of the CDR3: TGCGCCAGCAGCCAAGATGGAGGTGAGCAGTTCTTC. Amino acid sequence: CASSQDGGEQFF.

This rearrangement joins TRBV7-2 to TRBJ2-4; maybe TRBD1 (6 bases). The CDR3 loop spans 12 amino acids. Trimming removed 5 bases at V and 7 bases at J, with 9 bases between. In germline, CDR1 is SGHTA, CDR2 FQGNSA. CDR3 region: CASSAQGNIQYF. In DNA form, the CDR3 reads TGTGCCAGCAGCGCACAGGGTAACATTCAGTACTTC.

The chain combines TRBV11-3 with TRBJ1-1; D call uncertain. The CDR3 runs 16 residues. The V end was cut by 5 bases, the J end by 0 bases, with 16 bases between. Germline V gene sequence: CDR1 SGHNT, CDR2 YENEEA. In DNA, the CDR3 is TGTGCCAGCAGCCGGTCGAGAGTTACGATGAACACTGAAGCTTTCTTT. This gives the protein CASSRSRVTMNTEAFF.

The CDR3 spells CATSRDKREEAFF. The CDR3 bases are TGTGCCACCAGCAGAGATAAGCGGGAGGAAGCTTTCTTT. The rearrangement joins TRBV15 to TRBJ1-1; D is undetermined. Trimming stripped 0 bases from V and 8 bases from J, with 10 bases between. CDR1 and CDR2 (germline): LNHNV, YYDKDF (reference sequence). The CDR3 contains 13 residues.

The chain is built from TRBV18 and TRBJ1-5; D uncertain. V lost 2 bases, J lost 11 bases, and 16 bases lay in between. Germline V CDR1 and CDR2: KGHSH, LQKENI. This CDR3 is built from 14 residues. The CDR3 region has the DNA TGTGCCAGCTCACCATTCGGCAGTTCCTCTGCCCAGCATTTT. Its translation: CASSPFGSSSAQHF.

This chain links TRBV5-1 with TRBJ1-4; TRBD1 matches 7 bases. CDR1 is SGHRS and CDR2 is YFSETQ in the germline V gene. The CDR3 length is 14 residues. Trimming at V came to 5 bases and at J to 5 bases, leaving 6 bases not matched to a gene. This chain's CDR3 is CASSEGQRNEKLFF. The CDR3 DNA reads TGCGCCAGCAGTGAGGGACAGAGAAATGAAAAACTGTTTTTT.